Below, one T cell receptor beta chain is given with its context. As yet, its antigen is unknown. The data belong to a study of blood T cells in healthy people across ages. Study conclusions and caveats: Researchers said unsorted PBMCs prevented a conclusive naive versus antigen-experienced comparison.

V was pared by 5 bases and J by 4 bases, with 2 bases of the junction left unmatched. This CDR3 is built from 16 residues. The germline V gene has CDR1 MNHEY and CDR2 SMNVEV (reference sequence). With a J-beta primer mix and a sample-barcoded 5' primer, a second PCR ran roughly 6 to 11 cycles. TCRdb itself ran the 5' RACE reads through MiXCR, one entry per CDR3 protein. The table lists over 1,300,000 distinct CDR3 sequences, roughly 60% of them singletons, with 5.5% to 8% in the top ten. Sequenced sample: blood. The sequence came from a man aged 18 to 35 in good health. The chain links TRBV27 to TRBJ2-1; 16 nucleotides line up with TRBD2. As DNA, the CDR3 is TGTGCCAGCAGTAGGGGACTAGCGGGAGGGTACAATGAGCAGTTCTTC. Translating it yields CASSRGLAGGYNEQFF.